This T cell receptor (beta chain) was sequenced during a study of shared clonotypes between healthy human individuals. Trimming at V came to 7 bases and at J to 5 bases, leaving 13 bases not matched to a gene. Germline lookup yields CDR1 MNHEY and CDR2 SVGAGI. There are 15 residues in the CDR3. Sequencing used immunoSEQ multiplex PCR; TCRdb keeps in-frame clones, though not all of them. The sample lists 2 million to 3 million clones; over 85% were seen once. Sequencing was carried out using naive CD4+ T cells from PBMCs. Subset reported: CD45RA+ positively selected. This receptor was identified in a young man in good health. Some clones in this sample may be carry-over from other donors' samples. The V gene is TRBV6-5, the J gene TRBJ1-2; 7 bases line up with TRBD1. The CDR3 DNA follows: TGTGCCAGCACCCATAGACAGGGCCCCGTTTATGGCTACACCTTC. This codes for CASTHRQGPVYGYTF.